This T cell receptor beta chain appears in the sequencing data of a study of blood T cell repertoires in COVID-19. The wider study: COVID-19 samples from acute and convalescent phases originated in the United States, Italy and Spain. PBMCs, B-cell-depleted T cells, or T cells were the source of the cDNA or gDNA that made up the material.

As processed by the authors: By means of reference gene primer amplification, nucleated cell counts were estimated. Sequencing used immunoSEQ multiplex PCR; TCRdb keeps in-frame clones, though not all of them. V, J and clone size reflect that table, while D and trimming were determined from the DNA. The top ten clones hold approximately 1% of a sample with around 99,000 clones, just under 90% of them seen once. The CDR3 is made up of 14 amino acids. Germline V gene lookup returns CDR1 MNHEY and CDR2 SMNVEV (reference sequence). Trimming removed 5 bases at V and 1 base at J, with 11 bases between. Sequencing was carried out using peripheral blood. This chain joins TRBV27 and TRBJ1-1, with D possibly matching TRBD1 (6 bases). The TCR originated in a human donor in a cohort sampled during active COVID-19. The CDR3 nucleotides are TGTGCCAGCAGTAGAGTGGACAGGAACACTGAAGCTTTCTTT. Its protein is CASSRVDRNTEAFF.